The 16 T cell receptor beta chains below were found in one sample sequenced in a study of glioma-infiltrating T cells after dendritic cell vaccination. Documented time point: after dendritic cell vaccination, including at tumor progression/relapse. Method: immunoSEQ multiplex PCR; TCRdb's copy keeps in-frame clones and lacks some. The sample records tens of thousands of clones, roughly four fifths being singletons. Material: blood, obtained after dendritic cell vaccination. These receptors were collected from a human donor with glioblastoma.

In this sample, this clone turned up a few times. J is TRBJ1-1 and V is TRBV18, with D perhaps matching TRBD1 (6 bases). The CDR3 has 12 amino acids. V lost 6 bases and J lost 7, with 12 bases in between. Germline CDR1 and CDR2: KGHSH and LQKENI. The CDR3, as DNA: TGTGCCAGCTCCACTTTAGGGGGTGAAGCTTTCTTT. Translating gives CASSTLGGEAFF. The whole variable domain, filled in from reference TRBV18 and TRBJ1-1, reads NAGVMQNPRHLVRRRGQEARLRCSPMKGHSHVYWYRQLPEEGLKFMVYLQKENIIDESGMPKERFSAEFPKEGPSILRIQQVVRGDSAAYFCASSTLGGEAFFGQGTRLTVV.

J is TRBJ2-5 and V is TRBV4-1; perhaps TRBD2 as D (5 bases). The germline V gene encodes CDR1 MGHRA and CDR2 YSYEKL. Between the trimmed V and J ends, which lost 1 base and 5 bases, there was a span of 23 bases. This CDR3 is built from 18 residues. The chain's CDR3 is CASSQAQSRLPIGETQYF. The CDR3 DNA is TGCGCCAGCAGCCAAGCTCAATCACGACTACCCATCGGGGAGACCCAGTACTTC.

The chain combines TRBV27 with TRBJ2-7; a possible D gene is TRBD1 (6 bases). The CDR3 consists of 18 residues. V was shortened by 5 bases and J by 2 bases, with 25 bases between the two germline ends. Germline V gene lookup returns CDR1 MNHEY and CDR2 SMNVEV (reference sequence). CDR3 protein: CASSPPPPDRVVPYEQYF. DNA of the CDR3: TGTGCCAGCAGTCCTCCCCCGCCGGACAGAGTAGTCCCCTACGAGCAGTACTTC.

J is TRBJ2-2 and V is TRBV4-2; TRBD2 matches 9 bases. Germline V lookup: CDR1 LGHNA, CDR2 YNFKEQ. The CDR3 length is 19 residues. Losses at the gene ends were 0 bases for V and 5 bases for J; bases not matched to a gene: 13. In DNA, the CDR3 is TGTGCCAGCAGCCAAGAATCAGGGGCGGGGGGGCCGGGGACCGGGGAGCTGTTTTTT. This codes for CASSQESGAGGPGTGELFF.

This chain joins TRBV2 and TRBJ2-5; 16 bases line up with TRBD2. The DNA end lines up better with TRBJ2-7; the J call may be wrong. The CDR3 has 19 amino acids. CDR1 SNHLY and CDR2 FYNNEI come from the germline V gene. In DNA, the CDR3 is TGTGCCAGCAGTAAGTCCGGGACTAGCGGGGGGGCCGGAGCCTACGAGCAGTACTTC. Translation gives CASSKSGTSGGAGAYEQYF.

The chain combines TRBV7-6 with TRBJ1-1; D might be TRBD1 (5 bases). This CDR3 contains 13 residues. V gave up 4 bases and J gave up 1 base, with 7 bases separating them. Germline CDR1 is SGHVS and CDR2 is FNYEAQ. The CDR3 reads CASSSGQNTEAFF. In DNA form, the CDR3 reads TGTGCCAGCAGCTCCGGACAGAACACTGAAGCTTTCTTT.

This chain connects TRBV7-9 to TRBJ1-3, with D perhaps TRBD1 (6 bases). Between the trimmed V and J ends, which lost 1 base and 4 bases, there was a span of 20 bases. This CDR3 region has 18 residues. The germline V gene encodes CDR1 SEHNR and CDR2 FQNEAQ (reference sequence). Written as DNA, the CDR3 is TGTGCCAGCAGCTTAGAATTCGAACAGGGAGCGTACGGAAACACCATATATTTT. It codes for CASSLEFEQGAYGNTIYF.

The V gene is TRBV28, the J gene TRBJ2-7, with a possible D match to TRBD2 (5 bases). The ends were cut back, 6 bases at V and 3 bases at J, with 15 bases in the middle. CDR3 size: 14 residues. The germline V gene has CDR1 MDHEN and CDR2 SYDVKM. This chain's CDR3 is CASSHSPGDYEQYF. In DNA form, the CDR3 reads TGTGCCAGCAGCCACTCCCCCGGGGACTACGAGCAGTACTTC.

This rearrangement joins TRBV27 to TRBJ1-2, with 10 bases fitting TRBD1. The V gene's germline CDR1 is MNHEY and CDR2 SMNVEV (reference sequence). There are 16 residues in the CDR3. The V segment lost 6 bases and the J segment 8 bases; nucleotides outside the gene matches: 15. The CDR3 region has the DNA TGTGCCAGCAGGCCGGGAAAGACCGGGACAGGGGACGGCTACACCTTC. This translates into CASRPGKTGTGDGYTF.

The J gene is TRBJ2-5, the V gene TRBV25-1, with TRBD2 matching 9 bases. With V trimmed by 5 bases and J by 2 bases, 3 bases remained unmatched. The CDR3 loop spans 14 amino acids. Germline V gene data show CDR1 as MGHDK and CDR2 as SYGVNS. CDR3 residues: CASSLAGGQETQYF. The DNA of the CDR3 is TGTGCCAGCAGTCTCGCGGGGGGGCAAGAGACCCAGTACTTC.

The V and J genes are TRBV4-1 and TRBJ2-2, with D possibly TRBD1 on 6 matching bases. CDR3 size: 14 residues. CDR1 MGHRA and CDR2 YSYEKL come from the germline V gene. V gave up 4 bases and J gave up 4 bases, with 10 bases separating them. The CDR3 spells CASSPDRTTGELFF. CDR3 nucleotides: TGCGCCAGCAGCCCGGACAGAACCACCGGGGAGCTGTTTTTT.

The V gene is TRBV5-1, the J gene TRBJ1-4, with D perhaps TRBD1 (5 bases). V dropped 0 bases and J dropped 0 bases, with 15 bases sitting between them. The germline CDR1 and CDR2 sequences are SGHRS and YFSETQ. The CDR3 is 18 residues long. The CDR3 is CASSLEGRDPPTNEKLFF. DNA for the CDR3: TGCGCCAGCAGCTTGGAGGGGCGGGATCCTCCAACTAATGAAAAACTGTTTTTT.

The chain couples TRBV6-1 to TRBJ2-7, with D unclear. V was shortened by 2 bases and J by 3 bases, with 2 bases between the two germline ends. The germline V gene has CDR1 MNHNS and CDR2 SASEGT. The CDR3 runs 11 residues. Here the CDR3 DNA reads TGTGCCAGCAGTGAACTCTACGAGCAGTACTTC. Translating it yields CASSELYEQYF.

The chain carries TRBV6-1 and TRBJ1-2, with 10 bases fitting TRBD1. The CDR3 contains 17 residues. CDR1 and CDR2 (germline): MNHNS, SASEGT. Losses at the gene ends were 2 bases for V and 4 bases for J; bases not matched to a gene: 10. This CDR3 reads CASSELGTGVGIYGYTF. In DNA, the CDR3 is TGTGCCAGCAGTGAATTGGGGACAGGGGTAGGGATCTATGGCTACACCTTC.

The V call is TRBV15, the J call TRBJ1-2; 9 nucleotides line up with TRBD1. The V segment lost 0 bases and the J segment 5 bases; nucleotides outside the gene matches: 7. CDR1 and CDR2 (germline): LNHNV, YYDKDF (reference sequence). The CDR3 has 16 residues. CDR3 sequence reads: CATSRDPAGTGYGYTF. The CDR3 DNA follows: TGTGCCACCAGCAGAGATCCAGCCGGGACAGGGTATGGCTACACCTTC. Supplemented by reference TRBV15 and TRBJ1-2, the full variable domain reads DAMVIQNPRYQVTQFGKPVTLSCSQTLNHNVMYWYQQKSSQAPKLLFHYYDKDFNNEADTPDNFQSRRPNTSFCFLDIRSPGLGDTAMYLCATSRDPAGTGYGYTFGSGTRLTVV.

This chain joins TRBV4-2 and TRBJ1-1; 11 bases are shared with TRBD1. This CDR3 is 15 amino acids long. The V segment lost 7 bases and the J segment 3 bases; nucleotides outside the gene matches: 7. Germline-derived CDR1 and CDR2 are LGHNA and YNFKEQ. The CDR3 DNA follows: TGTGCCAGCACTAGGACAGGGGGCATGGACACTGAAGCTTTCTTT. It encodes CASTRTGGMDTEAFF.